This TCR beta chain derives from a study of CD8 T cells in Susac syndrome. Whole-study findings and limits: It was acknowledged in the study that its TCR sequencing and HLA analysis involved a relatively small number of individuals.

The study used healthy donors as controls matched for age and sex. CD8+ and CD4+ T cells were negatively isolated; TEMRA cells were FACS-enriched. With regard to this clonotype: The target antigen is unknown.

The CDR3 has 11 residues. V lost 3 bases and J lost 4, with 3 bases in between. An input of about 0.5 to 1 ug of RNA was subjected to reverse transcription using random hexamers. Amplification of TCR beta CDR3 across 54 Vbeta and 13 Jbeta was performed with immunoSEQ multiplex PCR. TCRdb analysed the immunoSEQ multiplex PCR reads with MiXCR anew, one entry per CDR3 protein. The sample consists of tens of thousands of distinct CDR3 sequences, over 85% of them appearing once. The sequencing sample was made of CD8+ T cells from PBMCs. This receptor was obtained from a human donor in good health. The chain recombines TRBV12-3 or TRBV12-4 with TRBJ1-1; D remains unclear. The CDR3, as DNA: TGTGCCAGCAGTTTGAGCACTGAAGCTTTCTTT. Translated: CASSLSTEAFF.